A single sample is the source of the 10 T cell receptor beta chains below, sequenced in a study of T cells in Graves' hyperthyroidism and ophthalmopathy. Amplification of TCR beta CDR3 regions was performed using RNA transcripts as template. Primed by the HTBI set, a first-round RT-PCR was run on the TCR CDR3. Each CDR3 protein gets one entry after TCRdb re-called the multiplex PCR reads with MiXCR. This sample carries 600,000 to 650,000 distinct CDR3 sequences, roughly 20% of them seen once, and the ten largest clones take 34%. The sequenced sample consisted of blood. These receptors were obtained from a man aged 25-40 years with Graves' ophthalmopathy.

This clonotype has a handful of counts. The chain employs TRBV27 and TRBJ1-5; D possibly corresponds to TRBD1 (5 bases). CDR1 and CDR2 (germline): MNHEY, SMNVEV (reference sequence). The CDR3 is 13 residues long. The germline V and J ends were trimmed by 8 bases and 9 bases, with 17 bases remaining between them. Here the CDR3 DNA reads TGTGCCAGCGGGGACTTTGGGCTTCGGCCCCAGCATTTT. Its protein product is CASGDFGLRPQHF.

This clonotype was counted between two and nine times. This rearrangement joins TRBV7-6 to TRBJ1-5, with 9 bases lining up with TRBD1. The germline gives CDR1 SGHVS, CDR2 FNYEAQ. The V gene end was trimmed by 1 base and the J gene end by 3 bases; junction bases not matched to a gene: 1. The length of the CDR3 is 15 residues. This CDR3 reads CASSLVQGANQPQHF. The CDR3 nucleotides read TGTGCCAGCAGCTTAGTACAGGGGGCCAATCAGCCCCAGCATTTT.

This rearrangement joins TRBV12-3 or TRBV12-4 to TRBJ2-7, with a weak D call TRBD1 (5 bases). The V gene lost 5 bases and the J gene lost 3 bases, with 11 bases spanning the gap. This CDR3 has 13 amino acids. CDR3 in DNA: TGTGCCAGCAGTCCCCCCAGGGACTACGAGCAGTACTTC. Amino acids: CASSPPRDYEQYF.

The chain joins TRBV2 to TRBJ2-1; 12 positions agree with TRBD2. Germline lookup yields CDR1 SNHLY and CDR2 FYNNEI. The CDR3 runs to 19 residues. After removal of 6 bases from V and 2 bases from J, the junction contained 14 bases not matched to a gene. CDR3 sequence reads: CASRTLAGGLYFPYNEQFF. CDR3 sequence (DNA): TGTGCCAGCAGAACTCTAGCGGGAGGGCTTTACTTCCCCTACAATGAGCAGTTCTTC.

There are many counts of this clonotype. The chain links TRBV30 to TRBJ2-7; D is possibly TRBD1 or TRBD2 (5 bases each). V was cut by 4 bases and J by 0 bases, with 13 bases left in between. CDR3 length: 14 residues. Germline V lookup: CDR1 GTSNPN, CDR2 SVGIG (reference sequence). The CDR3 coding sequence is TGTGCCTGGACCGGGGCTAGCATCTCCTACGAGCAGTACTTC. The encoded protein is CAWTGASISYEQYF.

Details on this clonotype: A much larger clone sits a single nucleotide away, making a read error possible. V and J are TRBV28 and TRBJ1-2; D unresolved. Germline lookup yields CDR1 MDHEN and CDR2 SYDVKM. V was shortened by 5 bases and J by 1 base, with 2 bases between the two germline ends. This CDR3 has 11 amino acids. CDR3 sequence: CASSHNYGYTF. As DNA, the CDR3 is TGTGCCAGCAGTCATAACTATGGCTACACCTTC.

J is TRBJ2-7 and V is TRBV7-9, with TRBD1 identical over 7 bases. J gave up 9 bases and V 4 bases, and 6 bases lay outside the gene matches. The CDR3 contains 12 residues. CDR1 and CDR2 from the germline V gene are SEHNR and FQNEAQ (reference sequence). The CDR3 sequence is CASSSGQNGQYF. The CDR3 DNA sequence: TGTGCCAGCAGCTCGGGACAGAATGGGCAGTACTTC.

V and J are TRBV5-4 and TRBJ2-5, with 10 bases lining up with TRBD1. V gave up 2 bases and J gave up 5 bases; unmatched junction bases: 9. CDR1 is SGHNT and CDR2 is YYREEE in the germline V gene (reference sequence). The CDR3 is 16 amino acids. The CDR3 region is CASSLRKTGGSETQYF. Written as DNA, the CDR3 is TGTGCCAGCAGCTTACGAAAGACAGGGGGCAGCGAGACCCAGTACTTC.

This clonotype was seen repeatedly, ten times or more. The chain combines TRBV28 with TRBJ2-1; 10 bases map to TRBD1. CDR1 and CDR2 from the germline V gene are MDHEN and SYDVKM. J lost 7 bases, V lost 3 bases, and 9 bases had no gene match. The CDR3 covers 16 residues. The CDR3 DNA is TGTGCCAGCAGTTTCGTAGGACAGGGGGAATATAATGAGCAGTTCTTC. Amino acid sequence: CASSFVGQGEYNEQFF.

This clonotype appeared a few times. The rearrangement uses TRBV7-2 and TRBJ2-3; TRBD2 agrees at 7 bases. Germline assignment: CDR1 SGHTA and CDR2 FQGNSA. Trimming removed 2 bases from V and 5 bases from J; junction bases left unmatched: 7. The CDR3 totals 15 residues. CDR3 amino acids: CASSLFGGSGDTQYF. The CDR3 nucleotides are TGTGCCAGCAGCTTATTTGGCGGGAGTGGAGATACGCAGTATTTT. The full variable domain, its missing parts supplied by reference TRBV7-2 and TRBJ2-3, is GAGVSQSPSNKVTEKGKDVELRCDPISGHTALYWYRQSLGQGLEFLIYFQGNSAPDKSGLPSDRFSAERTGGSVSTLTIQRTQQEDSAVYLCASSLFGGSGDTQYFGPGTRLTVL.